This T cell receptor beta chain was recovered during a study of shared clonotypes between healthy human individuals. V lost 3 bases to trimming and J lost 4 bases; unmatched junction nucleotides: 5. Per the germline V gene, CDR1 is SGHRS and CDR2 is YFSETQ. The CDR3 spans 15 residues. Selected positively for CCR7 and CD45RO-negative, naive CD8 cells excluded terminally differentiated effector memory CD45RA+ cells. Study-wide results and limits: Non-shared clonotypes showed lower generation probabilities than clonotypes common to all four donors.

Points on this clone: Its antigen is still unknown. The same CDR3 is also encoded by other DNA sequences in this sample.

An even split of each subset's genomic DNA across several immunoSEQ plates was performed. The data were produced by immunoSEQ multiplex PCR, yet TCRdb's version contains in-frame clones alone and is incomplete. The table lists some 2.1 million clones, just under 95% of them singletons, with about 1.1% in the top ten. The sequence came from a man younger than 35 in good health. The chain couples TRBV5-1 to TRBJ2-1, with TRBD2 identical over 9 bases. The material sequenced was naive CD8+ T cells sorted from blood. CDR3 bases: TGCGCCAGCAGCTATGCGGGGGGGCCTTACAATGAGCAGTTCTTC. Translation: CASSYAGGPYNEQFF. The complete variable domain, with remaining parts taken from reference TRBV5-1 and TRBJ2-1, reads KAGVTQTPRYLIKTRGQQVTLSCSPISGHRSVSWYQQTPGQGLQFLFEYFSETQRNKGNFPGRFSGRQFSNSRSEMNVSTLELGDSALYLCASSYAGGPYNEQFFGPGTRLTVL.